The 16 T cell receptor beta chains below all came from one sample that was sequenced in a study of blood T cell repertoires in COVID-19. The data were produced by immunoSEQ multiplex PCR, yet TCRdb's version contains in-frame clones alone and is incomplete. The data show about 180,000 clones, around four fifths seen once. Material for sequencing was peripheral blood. The receptors shown here come from a woman in her 70s with COVID-19, enrolled during active disease.

The chain combines TRBV28 with TRBJ2-7, with D possibly matching TRBD1 (5 bases). CDR1 and CDR2 from the germline V gene are MDHEN and SYDVKM. V was cut by 5 bases and J by 3 bases, with 17 bases left in between. The CDR3 runs 15 residues. As DNA, the CDR3 is TGTGCCAGCAGTCGACCCGGGCAGGGTCTCTACGAGCAGTACTTC. Translation gives CASSRPGQGLYEQYF.

The chain joins TRBV3-1 (or the pseudogene TRBV3-2) to TRBJ2-2, with 7 bases matching TRBD2. The V and J ends lost 1 base and 9 bases, in that order; junction bases with no gene match: 14. The length of the CDR3 is 17 residues. CDR1 is LGHDT and CDR2 is YNNKEL in the germline V gene (reference sequence). CDR3 bases: TGTGCCAGCAGCCAAGCCCTAACTAGCGCAGTTCCTCGGGAGCTGTTTTTT. Its protein is CASSQALTSAVPRELFF.

The chain carries TRBV7-2 and TRBJ2-7; 8 nucleotides line up with TRBD2. The V gene's germline CDR1 is SGHTA and CDR2 FQGNSA. This CDR3 is 16 amino acids long. V lost 5 bases and J lost 3; bases outside the gene matches: 12. In nucleotides, the CDR3 is TGTGCCAGCAGCCTTTACCCCGGGGGGGTTGGCTACGAGCAGTACTTC. Translated: CASSLYPGGVGYEQYF.

V is TRBV5-1 and J is TRBJ2-5; 12 bases align to TRBD1. J gave up 4 bases and V 3 bases, and 7 bases lay outside the gene matches. This CDR3 region has 16 residues. The germline V gene encodes CDR1 SGHRS and CDR2 YFSETQ. CDR3: CASSSLGQGARETQYF. The CDR3 DNA sequence: TGCGCCAGCAGCTCTTTGGGACAGGGGGCCCGAGAGACCCAGTACTTC.

This rearrangement joins TRBV24-1 to TRBJ2-1; tentative D call: TRBD1 (5 bases). With 3 bases removed from V and 10 bases from J, the gap between germline ends came to 15 bases. The CDR3 is 14 amino acids. Germline V CDR1 and CDR2: KGHDR, SFDVKD. The CDR3 DNA follows: TGTGCCACCAGTGATCCTGGCCAGGGTAGGGAGCAGTTCTTC. It is translated as CATSDPGQGREQFF.

This clone was observed a single time. This may stem from a read error, because a much larger clone lies one nucleotide away. Other DNA variants within this sample encode the same CDR3. The chain links TRBV5-1 to TRBJ2-7; 11 nucleotides align to TRBD1. J gave up 2 bases and V 5 bases, and 3 bases lay outside the gene matches. The germline CDR1 and CDR2 sequences are SGHRS and YFSETQ. The CDR3 has 14 residues. The CDR3 region is CASSSGQGAYEQYF. Written as DNA, the CDR3 is TGCGCCAGCAGTTCGGGACAGGGGGCCTACGAGCAGTACTTC.

This chain uses TRBV28 with TRBJ2-5; 7 nucleotides line up with TRBD2. This CDR3 spans 15 amino acids. V trimming: 4 bases; J trimming: 2 bases; junction bases outside the gene matches: 7. Germline CDR1 MDHEN, CDR2 SYDVKM. CDR3 region: CASSYSLAEQETQYF. CDR3 nucleotides: TGTGCCAGCAGTTATTCTCTAGCGGAACAAGAGACCCAGTACTTC.

J is TRBJ1-1 and V is TRBV18; 7 bases match TRBD1. V gave up 6 bases and J gave up 3 bases; unmatched junction bases: 4. Germline V lookup: CDR1 KGHSH, CDR2 LQKENI. This CDR3 is 13 amino acids long. The CDR3 here is CASSSDRDTEAFF. The CDR3 DNA follows: TGTGCCAGCTCGTCAGACAGGGACACTGAAGCTTTCTTT.

The J gene is TRBJ2-5, the V gene TRBV2; no firm D call. The germline V gene encodes CDR1 SNHLY and CDR2 FYNNEI. This CDR3 has 14 residues. Trimming removed 3 bases at V and 2 bases at J, with 10 bases between. The CDR3 nucleotides are TGTGCCAGCAGTGAGAGTACACTACAAGAGACCCAGTACTTC. This sequence encodes CASSESTLQETQYF.

The rearrangement links TRBV28 to TRBJ2-1, with 7 bases aligning to TRBD2. The CDR3 loop spans 15 amino acids. Germline V CDR1 and CDR2: MDHEN, SYDVKM. V shed 6 bases and J 5 bases; nucleotides not matched to a gene: 10. In nucleotides, the CDR3 is TGTGCCAGCAGGGCTAGCGGAGCCAGACACAATGAGCAGTTCTTC. Translating it yields CASRASGARHNEQFF.

The rearrangement joins TRBV27 to TRBJ1-4, with 7 bases identical to TRBD1. This CDR3 is 18 amino acids long. Germline V gives CDR1 MNHEY, CDR2 SMNVEV (reference sequence). The junction had 13 bases not matched to a gene; V was cut back by 6 bases and J by 0 bases. The CDR3 DNA follows: TGTGCCAGCAGGCCGGACAGGACTTCAATAACAACTAATGAAAAACTGTTTTTT. This gives the protein CASRPDRTSITTNEKLFF.

The CDR3 nucleotides are TGTGCCGGAGGCCAGGGGCTTGCCGGGGCCAACGTCCTGACTTTC. Protein product: CAGGQGLAGANVLTF. V usage is TRBV30 and J usage is TRBJ2-6, with a weak D call TRBD1 (6 bases). This CDR3 spans 15 amino acids. V lost 8 bases, J lost 4 bases, and 18 bases lay in between. CDR1 and CDR2 from the germline V gene are GTSNPN and SVGIG (reference sequence).

The rearrangement uses TRBV7-8 and TRBJ1-4; 8 bases map to TRBD1. Germline V gene data show CDR1 as SGHVS and CDR2 as FQNEAQ. The J segment lost 9 bases and the V segment lost 2 bases, leaving 11 bases of the junction unmatched. This CDR3 comprises 16 residues. CDR3 DNA sequence: TGTGCCAGCAGCTTAAATCCGGGACAGGCTGCGCAAAAACTGTTTTTT. It yields the protein CASSLNPGQAAQKLFF.

J is TRBJ2-3 and V is TRBV6-2 or TRBV6-3; TRBD1 matches 7 bases. This CDR3 is 14 amino acids long. Germline trimming cut 4 bases from V and 4 bases from J; bases unmatched to any gene: 5. CDR1 and CDR2 (germline): MNHEY, SVGEGT. CDR3 region: CASSSGQLADTQYF. In DNA form, the CDR3 reads TGTGCCAGCAGTTCGGGACAGCTTGCAGATACGCAGTATTTT.

The chain employs TRBV19 and TRBJ2-5, with D maybe TRBD2 (6 bases). The CDR3 runs 14 residues. V was clipped by 7 bases and J by 1 base, with 13 bases between them. Germline-derived CDR1 and CDR2 are LNHDA and SQIVND (reference sequence). CDR3 amino acids: CASTQVGGQETQYF. The CDR3 DNA is TGTGCCAGTACCCAGGTGGGGGGCCAAGAGACCCAGTACTTC.

The chain carries TRBV7-2 and TRBJ2-2; 11 positions match TRBD2. The CDR3 contains 17 residues. The trim removed 1 base at V and 5 bases at J, leaving 6 bases unmatched. CDR1 SGHTA and CDR2 FQGNSA come from the germline V gene. Written as DNA, the CDR3 is TGTGCCAGCAGCTTAGTGGGACTAGCGGCAACTACCGGGGAGCTGTTTTTT. Its protein is CASSLVGLAATTGELFF.